This T cell receptor (beta chain) was sequenced in a study of T cell repertoires in ileal Crohn's disease. Whole-study context: Thiopurines (fewer than 12) or anti-TNF agents (roughly 17) were given postoperatively to about half.

The study, taken as a whole, reports: Mucosal expansions were suggested to be mainly CD8 T cells. Compared with non-smokers, active smokers at surgery showed more clonal expansions.

The CDR3 has 15 amino acids. The V and J ends lost 3 bases and 4 bases respectively, with 16 bases between them. Germline-derived CDR1 and CDR2 are SGHDT and YYEEEE. Note on this clone: As yet, its antigen is unknown.

Sequenced by immunoSEQ multiplex PCR; TCRdb stores in-frame clones only, minus some. This sample yields some 2,600 clones, of which 60% to 85% are seen a single time; about an eighth belongs to the top ten. The chain carries TRBV5-6 and TRBJ1-2; D perhaps matches TRBD1 (5 bases). Material: ileal tissue. The clonotype originates from an adult with Crohn's disease. The CDR3 bases are TGTGCCAGCAGCTCTTCCATAGGGGCCAGCTATGGCTACACCTTC. Translated: CASSSSIGASYGYTF.